A single sample gave rise to the 2 T cell receptor beta chains below, sequenced in a study of blood T cells in healthy people across ages (dated by TCRdb to between 2014 and 2017). Library generation was performed with 5' RACE. TCRdb names Illumina HiSeq 2500 as the instrument used. A second roughly 6 to 12 cycle PCR used a sample-barcoded 5' primer and a J-beta primer mix. TCRdb reprocessed the public reads (quality trimming at Q25 with fastp, clone calling with MiXCR) and kept in-frame beta chains. One record per CDR3 amino acid sequence lists the most common genes and DNA. The sample profile shows about 940,000 distinct CDR3 sequences; roughly 48% of them were found once. Over 10% of the sample is held by the ten biggest clonotypes. Specimen: blood. The receptors stem from a man between 25 and 39 years old in good health.

The rearrangement links TRBV24-1 to TRBJ2-1; TRBD1 aligns across 8 bases. Germline-derived CDR1 and CDR2 are KGHDR and SFDVKD. The CDR3 length is 17 residues. The J segment lost 2 bases and the V segment lost 3 bases, leaving 8 bases of the junction unmatched. The CDR3 loop is CATSDPAGTGTYNEQFF. For the CDR3, the DNA is TGTGCCACCAGTGATCCTGCCGGGACAGGAACCTACAATGAGCAGTTCTTC.

The chain employs TRBV7-2 and TRBJ2-1; TRBD1 agrees at 7 bases. The end of the DNA fits TRBJ2-7 better, so the J call may be wrong. Germline assignment: CDR1 SGHTA and CDR2 FQGNSA. The CDR3 length is 15 residues. The DNA of the CDR3 is TGTGCCAGCAGCTTAGCGGCGACAGGGAAGGGCGAGCAGTACTTC. The encoded protein is CASSLAATGKGEQYF.